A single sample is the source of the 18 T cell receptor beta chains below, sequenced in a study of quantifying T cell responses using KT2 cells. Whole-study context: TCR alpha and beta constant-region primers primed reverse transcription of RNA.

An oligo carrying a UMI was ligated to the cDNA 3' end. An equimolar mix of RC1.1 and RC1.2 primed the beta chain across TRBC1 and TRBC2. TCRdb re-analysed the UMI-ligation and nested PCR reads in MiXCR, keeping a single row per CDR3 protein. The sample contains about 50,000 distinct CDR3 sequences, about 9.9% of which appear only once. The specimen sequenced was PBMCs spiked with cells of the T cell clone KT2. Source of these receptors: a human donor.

CDR3 in DNA: TGTGCCAGCAGTGCTGGAGTAAGCTCCTACGAGCAGTACTTC. Amino acids: CASSAGVSSYEQYF. V usage is TRBV2 and J usage is TRBJ2-7, with no clear D. Germline lookup yields CDR1 SNHLY and CDR2 FYNNEI. This CDR3 comprises 14 residues. Deletions cut 4 bases from V and 0 bases from J, with 10 bases between. Complete variable domain (other parts from reference TRBV2 and TRBJ2-7): EPEVTQTPSHQVTQMGQEVILRCVPISNHLYFYWYRQILGQKVEFLVSFYNNEISEKSEIFDDQFSVERPDGSNFTLKIRSTKLEDSAMYFCASSAGVSSYEQYFGPGTRLTVT.

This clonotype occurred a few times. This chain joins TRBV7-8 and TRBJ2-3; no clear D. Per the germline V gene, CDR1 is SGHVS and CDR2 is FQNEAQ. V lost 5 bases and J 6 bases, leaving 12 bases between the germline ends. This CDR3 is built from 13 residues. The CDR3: CASSLERKDTQYF. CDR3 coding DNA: TGTGCCAGCAGCCTTGAGAGGAAGGATACGCAGTATTTT.

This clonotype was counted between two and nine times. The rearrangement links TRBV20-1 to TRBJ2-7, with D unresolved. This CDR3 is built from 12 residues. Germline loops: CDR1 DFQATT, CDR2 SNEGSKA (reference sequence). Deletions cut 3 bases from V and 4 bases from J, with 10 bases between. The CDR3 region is CSASGQPYEQYF. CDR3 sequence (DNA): TGCAGTGCTAGTGGTCAACCATACGAGCAGTACTTC.

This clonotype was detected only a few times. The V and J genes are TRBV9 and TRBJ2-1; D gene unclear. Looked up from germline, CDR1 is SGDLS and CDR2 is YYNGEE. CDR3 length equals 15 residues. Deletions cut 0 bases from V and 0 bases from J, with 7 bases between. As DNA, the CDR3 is TGTGCCAGCAGCGTAGGAGGTCCCTCCTACAATGAGCAGTTCTTC. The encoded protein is CASSVGGPSYNEQFF.

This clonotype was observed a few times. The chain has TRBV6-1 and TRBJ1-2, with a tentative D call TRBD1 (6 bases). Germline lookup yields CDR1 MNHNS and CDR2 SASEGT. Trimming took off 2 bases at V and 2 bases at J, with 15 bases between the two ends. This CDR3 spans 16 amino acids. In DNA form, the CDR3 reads TGTGCCAGCAGTGAAATTATTGGCAGGGGAAACTATGGCTACACCTTC. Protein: CASSEIIGRGNYGYTF.

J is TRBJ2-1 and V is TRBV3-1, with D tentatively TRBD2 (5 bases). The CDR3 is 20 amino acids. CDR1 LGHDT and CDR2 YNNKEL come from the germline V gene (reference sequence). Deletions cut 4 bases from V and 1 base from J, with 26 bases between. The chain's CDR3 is CASSREGTPRWGRSYNEQFF. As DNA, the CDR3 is TGTGCCAGCAGCCGCGAGGGCACCCCGAGGTGGGGTAGGTCCTACAATGAGCAGTTCTTC.

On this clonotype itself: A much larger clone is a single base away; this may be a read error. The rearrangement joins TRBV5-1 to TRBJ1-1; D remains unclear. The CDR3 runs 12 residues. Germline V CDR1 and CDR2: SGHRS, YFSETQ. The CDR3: CASRLGNTGAFF. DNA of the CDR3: TGCGCCAGCAGATTGGGGAACACTGGAGCTTTCTTT.

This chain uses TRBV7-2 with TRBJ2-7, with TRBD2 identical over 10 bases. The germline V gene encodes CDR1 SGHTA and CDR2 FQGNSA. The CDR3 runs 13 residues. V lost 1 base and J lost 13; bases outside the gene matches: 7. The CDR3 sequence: CASSLELRLAGYF. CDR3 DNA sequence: TGTGCCAGCAGCTTAGAATTACGACTAGCGGGTTACTTC. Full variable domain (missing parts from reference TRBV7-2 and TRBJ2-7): GAGVSQSPSNKVTEKGKDVELRCDPISGHTALYWYRQSLGQGLEFLIYFQGNSAPDKSGLPSDRFSAERTGGSVSTLTIQRTQQEDSAVYLCASSLELRLAGYFGPGTRLTVT.

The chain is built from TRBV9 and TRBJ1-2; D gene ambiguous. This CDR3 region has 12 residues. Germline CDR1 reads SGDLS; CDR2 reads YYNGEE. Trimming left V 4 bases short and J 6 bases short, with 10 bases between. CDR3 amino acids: CASSLGQDGYTF. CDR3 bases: TGTGCCAGCAGCTTGGGCCAGGATGGCTACACCTTC.

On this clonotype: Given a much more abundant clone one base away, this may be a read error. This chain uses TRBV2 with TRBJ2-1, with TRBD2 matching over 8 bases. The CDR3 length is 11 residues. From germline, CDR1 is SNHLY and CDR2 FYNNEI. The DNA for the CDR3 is TGTGTCAGCAGTGGGGGACTAGGGAAGTTCTTC. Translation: CVSSGGLGKFF.

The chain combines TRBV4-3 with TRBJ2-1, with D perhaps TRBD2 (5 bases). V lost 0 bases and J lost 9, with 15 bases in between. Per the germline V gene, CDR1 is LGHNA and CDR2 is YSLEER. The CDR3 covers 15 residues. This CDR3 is CASSQERTYRTEQFF. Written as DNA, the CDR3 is TGCGCCAGCAGCCAAGAGAGGACTTATAGGACTGAGCAGTTCTTC.

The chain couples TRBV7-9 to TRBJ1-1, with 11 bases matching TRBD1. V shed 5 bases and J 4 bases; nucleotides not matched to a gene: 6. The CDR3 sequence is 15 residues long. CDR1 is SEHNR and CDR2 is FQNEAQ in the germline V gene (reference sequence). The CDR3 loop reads CASSTTDRGLTEAFF. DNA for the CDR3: TGTGCCAGCAGCACCACGGACAGGGGGCTCACTGAAGCTTTCTTT.

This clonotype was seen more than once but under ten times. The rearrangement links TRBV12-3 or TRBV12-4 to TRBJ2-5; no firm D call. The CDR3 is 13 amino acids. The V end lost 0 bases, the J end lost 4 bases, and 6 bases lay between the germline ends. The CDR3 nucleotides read TGTGCCAGCAGTTTAGCCGGACGAGAGACCCAGTACTTC. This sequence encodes CASSLAGRETQYF.

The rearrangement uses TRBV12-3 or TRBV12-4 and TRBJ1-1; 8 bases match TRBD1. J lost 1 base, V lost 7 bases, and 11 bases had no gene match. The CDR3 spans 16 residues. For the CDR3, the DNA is TGTGCCAGCACCCCGGGACAGGTTTGGGGGAACACTGAAGCTTTCTTT. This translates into CASTPGQVWGNTEAFF.

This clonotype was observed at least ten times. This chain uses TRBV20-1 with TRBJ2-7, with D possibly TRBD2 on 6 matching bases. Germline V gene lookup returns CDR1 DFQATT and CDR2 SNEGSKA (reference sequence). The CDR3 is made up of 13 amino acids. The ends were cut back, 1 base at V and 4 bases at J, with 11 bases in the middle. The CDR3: CSARVGRRYEQYF. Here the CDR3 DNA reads TGCAGTGCTAGAGTTGGGAGGAGGTACGAGCAGTACTTC.

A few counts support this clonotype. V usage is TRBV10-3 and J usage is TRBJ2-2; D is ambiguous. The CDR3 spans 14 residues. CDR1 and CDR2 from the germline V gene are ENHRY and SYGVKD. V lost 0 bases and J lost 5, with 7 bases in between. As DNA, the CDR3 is TGTGCCATCAGTGAGTCGGCAGAAACCGGGGAGCTGTTTTTT. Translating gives CAISESAETGELFF.

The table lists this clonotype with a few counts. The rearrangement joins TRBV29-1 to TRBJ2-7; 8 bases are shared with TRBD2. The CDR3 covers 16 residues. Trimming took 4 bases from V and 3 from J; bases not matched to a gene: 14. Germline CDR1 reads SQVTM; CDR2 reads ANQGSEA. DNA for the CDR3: TGCAGCGTTGGAGGTTTTTCGGGGCTAGCGGGCTACGAGCAGTACTTC. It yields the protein CSVGGFSGLAGYEQYF.

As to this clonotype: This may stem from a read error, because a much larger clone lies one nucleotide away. For the CDR3, the DNA is TGTGCCAGCAGCCAAGGTCGACTAGCGGGAGACACCGGGGAGCTGTGTTTT. Amino acid sequence: CASSQGRLAGDTGELCF. This chain uses TRBV14 with TRBJ2-2, with 12 nucleotides matching TRBD2. Germline CDR1 is SGHDN and CDR2 is FVKESK. The CDR3 is made up of 17 amino acids.